This TCR beta chain is from a study of blood T cell repertoires in COVID-19. Study background: Both acute and convalescent COVID-19 samples were obtained from the United States, Italy and Spain. T cells, B-cell-depleted T cells, or PBMCs provided the cDNA or gDNA that served as material.

Original processing notes: The authors estimated nucleated cell counts from reference gene primer amplification. The data were produced by immunoSEQ multiplex PCR, yet TCRdb's version contains in-frame clones alone and is incomplete. Clone size and V and J calls were adopted from that table, with D and trimming inferred from the DNA. The sample holds 75,000 to 90,000 clones, 80% seen once. After removal of 5 bases from V and 0 bases from J, the junction contained 9 bases not matched to a gene. The CDR3 runs to 16 residues. Germline V CDR1 and CDR2: SGHRS, YFSETQ. The sequence was collected from a woman aged 70-85 years with acute or convalescent COVID-19. Sequencing was performed on peripheral blood. This chain joins TRBV5-1 and TRBJ2-3; 7 bases map to TRBD2. The CDR3 nucleotides are TGCGCCAGCAGTCAATTCGGGGGGTACAGCACAGATACGCAGTATTTT. This translates into CASSQFGGYSTDTQYF.